Sequencing of this T cell receptor beta chain was carried out in a study of shared clonotypes between healthy human individuals. The table lists this clone with a count of one. Its antigen is as yet unknown. This CDR3 region has 15 residues. Per germline, CDR1 SEHNR and CDR2 FQNEAQ (reference sequence). V gave up 5 bases and J gave up 3 bases, with 16 bases separating them. Per the original methods: ImmunoSEQ output held junction-only sequences without quality scores, so filtering differed. TCRdb's copy holds only in-frame clones and misses some; the assay was immunoSEQ multiplex PCR. From that table come the V and J calls and clone size; the DNA was used to work out D and trimming. Of about 870,000 clones in the sample, more than 85% were seen once. The study, taken as a whole, reports: Approximately 5% was the fraction of naive CD4 clonotypes found shared across a few donors.

CD45RO-negative cells were positively selected for CCR7, leaving out terminally differentiated effector memory CD45RA+ cells. This clonotype was sampled from a man aged 30 to 45 in good health. The rearrangement joins TRBV7-9 to TRBJ2-5; possible D gene TRBD1, 5 bases. The sample taken for sequencing was naive CD8+ T cells sorted from blood. DNA of the CDR3: TGTGCCAGCAGCAAGGGGTTCGCGCCGAAAGAGACCCAGTACTTC. It yields the protein CASSKGFAPKETQYF.